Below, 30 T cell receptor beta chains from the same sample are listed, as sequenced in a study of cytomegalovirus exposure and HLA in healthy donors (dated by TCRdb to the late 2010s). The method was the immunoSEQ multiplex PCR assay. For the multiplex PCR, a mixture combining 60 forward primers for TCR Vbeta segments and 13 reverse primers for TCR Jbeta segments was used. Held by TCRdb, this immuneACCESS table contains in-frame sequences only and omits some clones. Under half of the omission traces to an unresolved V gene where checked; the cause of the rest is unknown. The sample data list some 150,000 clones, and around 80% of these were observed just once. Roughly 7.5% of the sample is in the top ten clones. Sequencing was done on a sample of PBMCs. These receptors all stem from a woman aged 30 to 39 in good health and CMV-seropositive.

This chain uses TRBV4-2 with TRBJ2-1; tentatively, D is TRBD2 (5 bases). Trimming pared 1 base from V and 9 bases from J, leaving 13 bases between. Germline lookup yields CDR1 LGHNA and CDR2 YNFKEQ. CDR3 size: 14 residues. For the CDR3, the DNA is TGTGCCAGCAGCCAAGGGCTAGCTTCCGGTGAGCAGTTCTTC. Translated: CASSQGLASGEQFF.

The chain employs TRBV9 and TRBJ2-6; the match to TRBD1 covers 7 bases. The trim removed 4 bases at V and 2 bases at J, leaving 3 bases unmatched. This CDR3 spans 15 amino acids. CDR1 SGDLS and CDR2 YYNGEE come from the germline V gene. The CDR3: CASSMQGAGANVLTF. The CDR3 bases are TGTGCCAGCAGCATGCAGGGGGCTGGGGCCAACGTCCTGACTTTC.

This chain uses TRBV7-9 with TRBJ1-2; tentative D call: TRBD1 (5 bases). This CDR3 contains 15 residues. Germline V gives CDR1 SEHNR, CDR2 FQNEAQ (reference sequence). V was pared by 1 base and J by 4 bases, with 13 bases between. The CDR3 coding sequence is TGTGCCAGCAGCTTAGAGCCAGGGCCGGCCTATGGCTACACCTTC. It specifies CASSLEPGPAYGYTF.

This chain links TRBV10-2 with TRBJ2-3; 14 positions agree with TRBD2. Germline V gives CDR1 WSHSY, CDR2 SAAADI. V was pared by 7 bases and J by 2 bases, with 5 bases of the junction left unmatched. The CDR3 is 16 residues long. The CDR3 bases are TGCGCCAGCACCAGACTAGCGGGGGGGCACACAGATACGCAGTATTTT. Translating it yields CASTRLAGGHTDTQYF.

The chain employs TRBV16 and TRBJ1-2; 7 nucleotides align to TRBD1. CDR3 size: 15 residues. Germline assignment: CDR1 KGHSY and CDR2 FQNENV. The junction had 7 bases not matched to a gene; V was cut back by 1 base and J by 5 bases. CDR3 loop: CASSQFKGAGYGYTF. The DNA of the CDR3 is TGTGCCAGCAGCCAATTCAAGGGGGCGGGGTATGGCTACACCTTC.

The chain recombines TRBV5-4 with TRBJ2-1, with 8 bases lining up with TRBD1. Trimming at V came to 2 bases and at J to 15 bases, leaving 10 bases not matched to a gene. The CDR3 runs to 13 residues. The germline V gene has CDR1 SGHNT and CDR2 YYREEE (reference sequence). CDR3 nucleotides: TGTGCCAGCAGCTTTCAACAGGGGGGTGGGGGGTTCTTC. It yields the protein CASSFQQGGGGFF.

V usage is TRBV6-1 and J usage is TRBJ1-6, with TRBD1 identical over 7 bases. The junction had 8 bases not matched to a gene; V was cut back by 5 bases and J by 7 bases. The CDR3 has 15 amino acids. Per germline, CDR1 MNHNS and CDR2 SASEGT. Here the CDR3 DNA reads TGTGCCAGCAGTCAGACAGGGAGTACGAATTCACCCCTCCACTTT. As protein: CASSQTGSTNSPLHF.

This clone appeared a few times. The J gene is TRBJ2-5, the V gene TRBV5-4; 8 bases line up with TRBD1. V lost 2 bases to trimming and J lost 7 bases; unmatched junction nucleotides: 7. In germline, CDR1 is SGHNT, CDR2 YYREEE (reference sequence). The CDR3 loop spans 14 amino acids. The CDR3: CASSFGDRRGTQYF. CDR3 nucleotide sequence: TGTGCCAGCAGCTTTGGGGACAGGAGGGGGACCCAGTACTTC.

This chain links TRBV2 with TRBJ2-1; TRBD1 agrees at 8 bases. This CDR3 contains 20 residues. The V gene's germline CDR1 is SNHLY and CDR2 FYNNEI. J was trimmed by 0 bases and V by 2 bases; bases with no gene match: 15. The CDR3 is CASSEISGTGLLSSYNEQFF. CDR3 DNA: TGTGCCAGCAGTGAAATTTCAGGGACAGGATTATTAAGCTCCTACAATGAGCAGTTCTTC.

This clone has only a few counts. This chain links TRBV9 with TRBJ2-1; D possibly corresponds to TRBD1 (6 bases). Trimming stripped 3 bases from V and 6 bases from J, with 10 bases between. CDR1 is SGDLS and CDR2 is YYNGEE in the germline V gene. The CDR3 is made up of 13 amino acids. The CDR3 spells CASSGQVGNEQFF. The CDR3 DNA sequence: TGTGCCAGCAGCGGACAGGTAGGCAATGAGCAGTTCTTC.

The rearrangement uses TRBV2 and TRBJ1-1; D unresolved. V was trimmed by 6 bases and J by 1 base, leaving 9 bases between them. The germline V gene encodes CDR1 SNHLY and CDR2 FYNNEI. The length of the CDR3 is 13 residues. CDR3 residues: CASREDGNTEAFF. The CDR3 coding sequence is TGTGCCAGCAGGGAGGACGGGAACACTGAAGCTTTCTTT.

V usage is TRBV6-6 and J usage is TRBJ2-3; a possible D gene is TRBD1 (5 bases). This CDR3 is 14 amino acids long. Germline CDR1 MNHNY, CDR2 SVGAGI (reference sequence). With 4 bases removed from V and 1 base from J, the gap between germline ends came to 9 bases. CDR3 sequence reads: CASSFRAGTDTQYF. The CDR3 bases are TGTGCCAGCAGTTTCAGGGCGGGCACAGATACGCAGTATTTT.

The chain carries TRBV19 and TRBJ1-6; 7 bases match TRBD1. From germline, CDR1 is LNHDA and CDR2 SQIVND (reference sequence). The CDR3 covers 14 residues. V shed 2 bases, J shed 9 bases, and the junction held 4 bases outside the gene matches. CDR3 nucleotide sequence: TGTGCCAGTAGTATACAGGGGGTCAGTTCACCCCTCCACTTT. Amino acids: CASSIQGVSSPLHF.

The CDR3 coding sequence is TGTGCCAGCAACCCTTTGACAGGGGGCGATGATACGCAGTATTTT. Amino acids: CASNPLTGGDDTQYF. The gene calls are TRBV6-1 and TRBJ2-3; 10 nucleotides match TRBD1. J lost 6 bases, V lost 7 bases, and 10 bases had no gene match. Germline-derived CDR1 and CDR2 are MNHNS and SASEGT. There are 15 residues in the CDR3.

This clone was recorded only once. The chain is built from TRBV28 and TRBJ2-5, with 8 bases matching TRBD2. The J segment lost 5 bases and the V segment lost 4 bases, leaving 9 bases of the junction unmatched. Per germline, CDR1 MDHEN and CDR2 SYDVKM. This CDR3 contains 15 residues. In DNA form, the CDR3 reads TGTGCCAGCAGTTCCCCCGGACTAGCTGAGGAGACCCAGTACTTC. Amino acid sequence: CASSSPGLAEETQYF. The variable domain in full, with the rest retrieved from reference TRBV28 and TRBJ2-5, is DVKVTQSSRYLVKRTGEKVFLECVQDMDHENMFWYRQDPGLGLRLIYFSYDVKMKEKGDIPEGYSVSREKKERFSLILESASTNQTSMYLCASSSPGLAEETQYFGPGTRLLVL.

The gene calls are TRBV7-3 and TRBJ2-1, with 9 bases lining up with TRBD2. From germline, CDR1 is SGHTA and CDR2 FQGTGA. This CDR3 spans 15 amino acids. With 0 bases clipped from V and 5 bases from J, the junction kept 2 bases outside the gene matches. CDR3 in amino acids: CASSLTPSGNNEQFF. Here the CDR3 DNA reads TGTGCCAGCAGCTTAACGCCTAGCGGGAACAATGAGCAGTTCTTC.

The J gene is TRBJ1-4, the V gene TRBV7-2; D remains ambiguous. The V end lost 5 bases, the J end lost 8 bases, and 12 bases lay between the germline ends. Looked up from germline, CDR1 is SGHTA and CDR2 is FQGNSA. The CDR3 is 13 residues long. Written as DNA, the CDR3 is TGTGCCAGCAGCCGTCGGAGCGGCGAAAAACTGTTTTTT. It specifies CASSRRSGEKLFF.

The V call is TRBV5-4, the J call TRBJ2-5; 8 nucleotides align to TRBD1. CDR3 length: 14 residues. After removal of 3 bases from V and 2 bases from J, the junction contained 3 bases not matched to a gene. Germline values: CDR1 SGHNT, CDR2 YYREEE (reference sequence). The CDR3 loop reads CASSSNRGQETQYF. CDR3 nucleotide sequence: TGTGCCAGCAGCTCAAACAGGGGGCAAGAGACCCAGTACTTC.

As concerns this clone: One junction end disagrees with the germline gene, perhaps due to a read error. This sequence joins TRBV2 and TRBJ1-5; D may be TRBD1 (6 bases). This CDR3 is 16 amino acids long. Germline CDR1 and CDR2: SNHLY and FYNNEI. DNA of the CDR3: TGTGCCAGCAGTGCAAAACAGGGCCTTAGCAATCAGCTCCAGCATTTT. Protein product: CASSAKQGLSNQLQHF.

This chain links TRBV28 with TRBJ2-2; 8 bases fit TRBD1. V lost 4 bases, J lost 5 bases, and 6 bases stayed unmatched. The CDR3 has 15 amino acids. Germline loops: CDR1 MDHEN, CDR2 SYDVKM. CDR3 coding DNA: TGTGCCAGCAGTTCGACAGGGGAGAGGACCGGGGAGCTGTTTTTT. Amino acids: CASSSTGERTGELFF.

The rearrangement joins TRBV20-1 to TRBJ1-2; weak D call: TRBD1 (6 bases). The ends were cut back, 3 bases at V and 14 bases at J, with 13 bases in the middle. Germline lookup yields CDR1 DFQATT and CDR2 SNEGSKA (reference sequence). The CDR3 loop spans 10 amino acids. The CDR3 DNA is TGCAGTGCTAGGGACAGCCTCCAAACCTTC. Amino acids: CSARDSLQTF.

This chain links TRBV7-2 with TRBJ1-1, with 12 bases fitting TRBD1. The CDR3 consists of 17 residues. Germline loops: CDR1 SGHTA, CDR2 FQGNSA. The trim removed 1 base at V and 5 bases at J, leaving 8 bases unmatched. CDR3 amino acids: CASSLVWGQGARTEAFF. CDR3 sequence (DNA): TGTGCCAGCAGCTTAGTATGGGGACAGGGGGCGAGGACTGAAGCTTTCTTT.

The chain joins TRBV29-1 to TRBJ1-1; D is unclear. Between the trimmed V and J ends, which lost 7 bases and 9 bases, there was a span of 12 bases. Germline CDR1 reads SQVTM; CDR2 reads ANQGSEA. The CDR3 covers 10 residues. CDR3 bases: TGCAGCGCTGGAGCTAAGAAAGCTTTCTTT. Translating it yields CSAGAKKAFF.

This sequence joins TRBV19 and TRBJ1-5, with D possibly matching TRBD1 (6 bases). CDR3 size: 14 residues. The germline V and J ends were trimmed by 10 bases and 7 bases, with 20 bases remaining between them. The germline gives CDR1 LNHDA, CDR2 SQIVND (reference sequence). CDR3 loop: CATFSRGEKQPQHF. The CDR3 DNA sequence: TGTGCCACATTTAGCAGGGGAGAAAAGCAGCCCCAGCATTTT.

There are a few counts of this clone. In DNA form, the CDR3 reads TGCGCCAGCCGACAGGGGGAACAGCCCCAGCATTTT. Its translation is CASRQGEQPQHF. V usage is TRBV10-1 and J usage is TRBJ1-5; 9 bases are shared with TRBD1. V lost 8 bases, J lost 7 bases, and 3 bases stayed unmatched. The CDR3 extends over 12 amino acids. CDR1 is WNHNN, CDR2 SYGVQD, per germline (reference sequence).

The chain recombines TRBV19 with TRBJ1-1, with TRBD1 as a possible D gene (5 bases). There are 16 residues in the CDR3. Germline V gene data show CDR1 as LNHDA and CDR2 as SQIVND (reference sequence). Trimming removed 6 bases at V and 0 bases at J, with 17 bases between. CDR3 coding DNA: TGTGCCAGTAGCATATCAGGAGGGGTCATGAACACTGAAGCTTTCTTT. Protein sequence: CASSISGGVMNTEAFF.

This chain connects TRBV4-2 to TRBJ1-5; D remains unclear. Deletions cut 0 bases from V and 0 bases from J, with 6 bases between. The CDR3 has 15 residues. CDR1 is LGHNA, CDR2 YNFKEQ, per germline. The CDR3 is CASSQEGYSNQPQHF. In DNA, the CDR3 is TGTGCCAGCAGCCAAGAGGGCTATAGCAATCAGCCCCAGCATTTT.

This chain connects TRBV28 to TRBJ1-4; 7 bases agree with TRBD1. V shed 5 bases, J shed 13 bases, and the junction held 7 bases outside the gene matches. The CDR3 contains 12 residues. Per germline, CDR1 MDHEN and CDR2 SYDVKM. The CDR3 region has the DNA TGTGCCAGCAGTCTGTATCGACAGGGACTGTTTTTT. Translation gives CASSLYRQGLFF.

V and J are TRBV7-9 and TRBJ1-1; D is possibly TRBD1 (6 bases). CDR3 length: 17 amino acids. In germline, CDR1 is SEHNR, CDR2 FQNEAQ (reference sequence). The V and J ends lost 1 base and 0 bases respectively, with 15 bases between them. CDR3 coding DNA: TGTGCCAGCAGCTTAGGCGGCACAGGGCGATTGAACACTGAAGCTTTCTTT. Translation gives CASSLGGTGRLNTEAFF.

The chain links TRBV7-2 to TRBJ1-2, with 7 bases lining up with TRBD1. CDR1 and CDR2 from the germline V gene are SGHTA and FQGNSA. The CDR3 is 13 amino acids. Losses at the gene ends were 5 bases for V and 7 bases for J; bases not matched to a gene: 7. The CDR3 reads CASSLGQDAGYTF. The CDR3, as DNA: TGTGCCAGCAGCCTTGGACAGGACGCTGGCTACACCTTC.